Shown below are 10 T cell receptor beta chains from a single sample sequenced in a study of beta chain features in type 1 diabetes. Study-level findings and limits: TCRB CDR3s were moderately but significantly shorter in Type 1 diabetes patients in all four CD4+ subsets.

Their target antigens are unknown. cDNA synthesis used the whole RNA isolate, giving expressed TCRB sequences. Profiled with immunoSEQ multiplex PCR; TCRdb holds only in-frame clones, not every one. The table has fewer than 55,000 clones, under 45% seen once. Material: Tregs from blood. Receptor source: a man between 25 and 39 years old with type 1 diabetes.

The CDR3 nucleotides are TGTGCCAGCAGTAAGACAGGGGGGACCCAAGAGACCCAGTACTTC. Protein product: CASSKTGGTQETQYF. The chain joins TRBV2 to TRBJ2-5, with 9 bases lining up with TRBD1. Germline trimming cut 5 bases from V and 1 base from J; bases unmatched to any gene: 5. The CDR3 totals 15 residues. From germline, CDR1 is SNHLY and CDR2 FYNNEI.

This chain connects TRBV28 to TRBJ2-3; 7 bases map to TRBD2. Germline V gene data show CDR1 as MDHEN and CDR2 as SYDVKM. The V segment lost 6 bases and the J segment 0 bases; nucleotides outside the gene matches: 3. The CDR3 has 14 amino acids. In DNA form, the CDR3 reads TGTGCCAGCAGGCCTAGCGGAAGCACAGATACGCAGTATTTT. This translates into CASRPSGSTDTQYF.

CDR3 coding DNA: TGTGCCAGCAGCTCCCGACAGGGTGGTGAGCAGTTCTTC. Protein: CASSSRQGGEQFF. V gene TRBV7-9 combines with J gene TRBJ2-1; 7 nucleotides align to TRBD1. V was clipped by 4 bases and J by 9 bases; unmatched bases: 6. CDR3 length: 13 residues. Looked up from germline, CDR1 is SEHNR and CDR2 is FQNEAQ (reference sequence).

The genes are TRBV5-1 and TRBJ2-1; 12 nucleotides agree with TRBD2. Germline loops: CDR1 SGHRS, CDR2 YFSETQ. V was clipped by 4 bases and J by 8 bases; unmatched bases: 13. The CDR3 has 17 amino acids. The CDR3 coding sequence is TGCGCCAGCAGCAGACCGGGACTAGCGGGCCCGGACGATGAGCAGTTCTTC. Its protein product is CASSRPGLAGPDDEQFF.

The rearrangement links TRBV21-1 to TRBJ1-1. TRBV21-1 is a recognized pseudogene. The CDR3 totals 18 residues. The chain's CDR3 is CASSSHQGRVGWNTEAFF. CDR3 sequence (DNA): TGTGCCAGCAGCAGTCACCAGGGGAGGGTCGGGTGGAACACTGAAGCTTTCTTT.

The chain couples TRBV10-3 to TRBJ2-2, with D possibly matching TRBD2 (6 bases). V was shortened by 4 bases and J by 5 bases, with 11 bases between the two germline ends. This CDR3 has 14 residues. CDR1 is ENHRY, CDR2 SYGVKD, per germline. The CDR3 is CAISGGLATGELFF. The CDR3 DNA sequence: TGTGCCATCAGTGGGGGACTGGCAACCGGGGAGCTGTTTTTT.

The chain joins TRBV28 to TRBJ2-7, with TRBD2 matching 7 bases. With V trimmed by 7 bases and J by 5 bases, 11 bases remained unmatched. Germline V gene sequence: CDR1 MDHEN, CDR2 SYDVKM. The length of the CDR3 is 14 residues. As DNA, the CDR3 is TGTGCCAGCACCTCGGGGGACTATAGTCACGAGCAGTACTTC. Translating it yields CASTSGDYSHEQYF.

This clone was counted between two and nine times. The genes are TRBV5-1 and TRBJ2-5; TRBD2 agrees at 9 bases. The CDR3 loop spans 18 amino acids. The J segment lost 5 bases and the V segment lost 3 bases, leaving 17 bases of the junction unmatched. Per germline, CDR1 SGHRS and CDR2 YFSETQ. The CDR3 loop reads CASSSGASGIIALETQYF. The CDR3 DNA sequence: TGCGCCAGCAGCTCTGGGGCTAGCGGGATCATTGCGTTGGAGACCCAGTACTTC. Full variable domain (remainder filled in from reference TRBV5-1 and TRBJ2-5): KAGVTQTPRYLIKTRGQQVTLSCSPISGHRSVSWYQQTPGQGLQFLFEYFSETQRNKGNFPGRFSGRQFSNSRSEMNVSTLELGDSALYLCASSSGASGIIALETQYFGPGTRLLVL.

The chain links TRBV5-1 to TRBJ2-5, with 8 bases aligning to TRBD2. Germline-derived CDR1 and CDR2 are SGHRS and YFSETQ. This CDR3 is built from 14 residues. The junction had 2 bases not matched to a gene; V was cut back by 4 bases and J by 0 bases. The CDR3 region has the DNA TGCGCCAGCAGCCCAGCGGGAGACCAAGAGACCCAGTACTTC. Translated: CASSPAGDQETQYF.

This clone appeared a few times. The gene calls are TRBV5-4 and TRBJ2-1; TRBD2 is a possible D gene (6 bases). The germline gives CDR1 SGHNT, CDR2 YYREEE (reference sequence). V lost 4 bases and J lost 7, with 15 bases in between. The CDR3 extends over 14 amino acids. This chain's CDR3 is CASSGVEGLNEQFF. Written as DNA, the CDR3 is TGTGCCAGCAGCGGGGTGGAGGGGCTGAATGAGCAGTTCTTC.